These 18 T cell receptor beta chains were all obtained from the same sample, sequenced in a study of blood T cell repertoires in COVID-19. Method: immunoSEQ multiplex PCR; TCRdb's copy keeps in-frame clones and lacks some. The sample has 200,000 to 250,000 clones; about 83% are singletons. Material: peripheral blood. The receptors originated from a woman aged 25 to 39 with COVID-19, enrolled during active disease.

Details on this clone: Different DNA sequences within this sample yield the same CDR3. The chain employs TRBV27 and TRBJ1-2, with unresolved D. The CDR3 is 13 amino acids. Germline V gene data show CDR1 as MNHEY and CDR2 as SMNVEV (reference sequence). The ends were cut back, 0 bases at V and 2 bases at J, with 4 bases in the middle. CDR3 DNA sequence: TGTGCCAGCAGTTTATCGGAGAACTATGGCTACACCTTC. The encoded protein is CASSLSENYGYTF.

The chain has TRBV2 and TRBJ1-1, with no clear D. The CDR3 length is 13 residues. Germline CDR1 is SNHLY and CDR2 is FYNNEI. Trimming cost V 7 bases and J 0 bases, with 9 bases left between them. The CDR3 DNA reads TGTGCCAGCACCGAGGAAATGAACACTGAAGCTTTCTTT. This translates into CASTEEMNTEAFF.

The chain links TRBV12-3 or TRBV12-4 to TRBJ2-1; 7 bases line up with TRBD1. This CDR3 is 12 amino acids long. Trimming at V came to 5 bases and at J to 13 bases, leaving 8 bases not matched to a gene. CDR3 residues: CASSKGAPDQFF. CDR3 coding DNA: TGTGCCAGCAGTAAGGGGGCCCCTGATCAGTTCTTC.

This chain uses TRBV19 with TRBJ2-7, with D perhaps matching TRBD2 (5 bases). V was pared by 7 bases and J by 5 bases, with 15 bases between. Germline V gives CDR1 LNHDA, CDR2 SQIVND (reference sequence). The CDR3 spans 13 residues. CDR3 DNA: TGTGCCAGTAAGGGTCGAGGGATCCACGAGCAGTACTTC. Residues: CASKGRGIHEQYF.

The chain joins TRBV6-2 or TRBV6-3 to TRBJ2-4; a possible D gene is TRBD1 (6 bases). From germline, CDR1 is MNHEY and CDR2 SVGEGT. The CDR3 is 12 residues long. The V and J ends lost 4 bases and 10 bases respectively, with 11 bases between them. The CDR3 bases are TGTGCCAGCAGTTTTCGAGGACAGATTCAGTACTTC. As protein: CASSFRGQIQYF.

The CDR3 DNA reads as TGTGCCAGCAGCTTAGGGGCAGGGTCCTATCAGCCCCAGCATTTT. Amino acid sequence: CASSLGAGSYQPQHF. The rearrangement uses TRBV7-2 and TRBJ1-5, with D maybe TRBD1 (5 bases). V shed 1 base and J shed 5 bases, with 12 bases lying between them. The CDR3 consists of 15 residues. Looked up from germline, CDR1 is SGHTA and CDR2 is FQGNSA.

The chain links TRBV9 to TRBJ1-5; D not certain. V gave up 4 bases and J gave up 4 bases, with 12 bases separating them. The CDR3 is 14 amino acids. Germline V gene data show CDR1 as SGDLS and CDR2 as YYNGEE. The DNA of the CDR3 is TGTGCCAGCAGCCCTAAGCCCGAGAATCAGCCCCAGCATTTT. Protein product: CASSPKPENQPQHF.

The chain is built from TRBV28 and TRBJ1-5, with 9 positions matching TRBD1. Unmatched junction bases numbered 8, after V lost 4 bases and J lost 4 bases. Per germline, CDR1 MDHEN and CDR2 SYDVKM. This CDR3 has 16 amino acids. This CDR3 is CASSSYPDRGNQPQHF. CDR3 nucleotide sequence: TGTGCCAGCAGTTCCTATCCTGACAGGGGGAATCAGCCCCAGCATTTT.

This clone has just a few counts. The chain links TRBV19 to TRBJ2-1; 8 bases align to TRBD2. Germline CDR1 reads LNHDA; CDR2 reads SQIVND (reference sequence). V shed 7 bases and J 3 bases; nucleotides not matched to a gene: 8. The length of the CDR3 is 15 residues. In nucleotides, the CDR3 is TGTGCCAGTACCCCGGGACTAGGGTACTACAATGAGCAGTTCTTC. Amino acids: CASTPGLGYYNEQFF.

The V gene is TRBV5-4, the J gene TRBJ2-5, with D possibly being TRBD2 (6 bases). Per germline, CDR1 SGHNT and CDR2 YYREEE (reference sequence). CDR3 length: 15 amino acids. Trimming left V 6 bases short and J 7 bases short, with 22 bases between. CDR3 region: CASTPPGRLVGTQYF. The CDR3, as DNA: TGTGCCAGCACCCCTCCAGGGAGGCTAGTGGGGACCCAGTACTTC.

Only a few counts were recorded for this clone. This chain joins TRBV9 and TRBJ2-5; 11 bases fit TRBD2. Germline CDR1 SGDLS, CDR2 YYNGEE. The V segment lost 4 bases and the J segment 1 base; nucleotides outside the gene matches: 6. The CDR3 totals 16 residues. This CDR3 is CASSSGLAGPQETQYF. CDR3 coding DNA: TGTGCCAGCAGCTCAGGACTAGCGGGTCCCCAAGAGACCCAGTACTTC.

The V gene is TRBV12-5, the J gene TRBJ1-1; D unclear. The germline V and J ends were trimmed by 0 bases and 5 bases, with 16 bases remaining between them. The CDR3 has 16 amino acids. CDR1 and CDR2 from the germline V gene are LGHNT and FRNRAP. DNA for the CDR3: TGTGCTAGTGGTTTGGTACTGGCCCAATGGAGTACTGAAGCTTTCTTT. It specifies CASGLVLAQWSTEAFF.

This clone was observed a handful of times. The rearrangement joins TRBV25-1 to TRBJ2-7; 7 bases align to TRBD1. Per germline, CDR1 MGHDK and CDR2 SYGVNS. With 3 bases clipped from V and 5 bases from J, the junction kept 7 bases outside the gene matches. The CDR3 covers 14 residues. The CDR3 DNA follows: TGTGCCAGCAGTGAGTCAGGGGGTACCCACGAGCAGTACTTC. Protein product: CASSESGGTHEQYF.

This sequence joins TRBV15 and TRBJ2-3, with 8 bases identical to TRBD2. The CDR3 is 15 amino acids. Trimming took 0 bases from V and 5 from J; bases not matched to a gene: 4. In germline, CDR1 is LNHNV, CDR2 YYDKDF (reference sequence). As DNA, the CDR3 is TGTGCCACCAGCAGAGATCCCCTAGCGGGAGATACGCAGTATTTT. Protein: CATSRDPLAGDTQYF.

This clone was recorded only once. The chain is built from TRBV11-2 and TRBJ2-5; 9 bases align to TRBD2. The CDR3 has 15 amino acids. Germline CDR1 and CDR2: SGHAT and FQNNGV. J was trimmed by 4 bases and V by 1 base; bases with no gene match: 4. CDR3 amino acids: CASSLAAGGGETQYF. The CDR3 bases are TGTGCCAGCAGCTTAGCGGCGGGAGGGGGAGAGACCCAGTACTTC.

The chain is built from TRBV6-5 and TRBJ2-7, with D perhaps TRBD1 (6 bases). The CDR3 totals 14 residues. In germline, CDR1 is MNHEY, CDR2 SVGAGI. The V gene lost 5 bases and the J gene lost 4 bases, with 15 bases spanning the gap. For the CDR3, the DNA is TGTGCCAGCAGTCAGTCAGGGGCCCTATACGAGCAGTACTTC. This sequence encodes CASSQSGALYEQYF.

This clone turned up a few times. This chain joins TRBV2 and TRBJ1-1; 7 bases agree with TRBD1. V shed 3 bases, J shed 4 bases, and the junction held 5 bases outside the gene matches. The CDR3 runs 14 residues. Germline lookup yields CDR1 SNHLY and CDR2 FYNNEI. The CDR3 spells CASSDRQGVTEAFF. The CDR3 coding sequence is TGTGCCAGCAGTGATAGACAGGGAGTCACTGAAGCTTTCTTT.

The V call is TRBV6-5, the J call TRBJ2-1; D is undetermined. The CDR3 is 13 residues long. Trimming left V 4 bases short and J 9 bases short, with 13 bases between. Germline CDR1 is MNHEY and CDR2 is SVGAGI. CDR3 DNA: TGTGCCAGCAGTTCCCACCCTACGGGTGAGCAGTTCTTC. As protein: CASSSHPTGEQFF.